This entry is about one TCR beta chain. Its antigen is currently unknown. Method: immunoSEQ multiplex PCR; TCRdb's copy keeps in-frame clones and lacks some. Here the sample spans approximately 700,000 clones, more than 70% being singletons. The data are from a study of shared clonotypes between healthy human individuals. Study information: Used for every donor were three CD4 naive, three CD4 memory, two CD8 naive and one CD8 memory plate. Study-wide results and limits: In this cohort, only blood was sampled, and tissue repertoires likely differ. Despite large depth, sorted-subset datasets appeared incompletely sequenced.

This receptor was obtained from a woman aged 25 to 39 in good health. Sequencing was carried out using memory CD4+ T cells sorted from blood. Specified subset: CD45RA-negative fraction.

The CDR3 DNA follows: TGTGCCAGCAGCTTGGGGAGCGGGGTTAGCTACGAGCAGTACTTC. The encoded protein is CASSLGSGVSYEQYF. The V call is TRBV5-4, the J call TRBJ2-7, with TRBD2 matching over 7 bases. Trimming took 0 bases from V and 3 from J; bases not matched to a gene: 6. Germline CDR1 SGHNT, CDR2 YYREEE (reference sequence). CDR3 size: 15 residues.